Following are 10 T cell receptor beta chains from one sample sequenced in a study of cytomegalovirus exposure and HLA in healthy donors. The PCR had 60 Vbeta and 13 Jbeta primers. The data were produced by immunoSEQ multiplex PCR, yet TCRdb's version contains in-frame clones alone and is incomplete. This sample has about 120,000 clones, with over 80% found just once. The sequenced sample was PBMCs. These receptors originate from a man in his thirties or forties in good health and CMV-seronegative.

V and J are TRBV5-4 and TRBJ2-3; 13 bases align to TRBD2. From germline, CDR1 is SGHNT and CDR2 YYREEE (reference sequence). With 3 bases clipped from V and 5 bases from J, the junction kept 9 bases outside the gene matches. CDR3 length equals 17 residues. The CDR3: CASSSRLAGGLGDTQYF. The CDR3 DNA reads TGTGCCAGCAGCTCACGACTAGCGGGGGGCCTGGGAGATACGCAGTATTTT.

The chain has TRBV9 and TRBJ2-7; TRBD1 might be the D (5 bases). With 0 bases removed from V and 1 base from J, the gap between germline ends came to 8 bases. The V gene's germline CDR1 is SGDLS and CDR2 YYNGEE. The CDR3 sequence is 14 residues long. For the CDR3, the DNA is TGTGCCAGCAGCGTAGGTCCAGGGTCCTACGAGCAGTACTTC. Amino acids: CASSVGPGSYEQYF. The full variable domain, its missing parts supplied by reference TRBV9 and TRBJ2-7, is DSGVTQTPKHLITATGQRVTLRCSPRSGDLSVYWYQQSLDQGLQFLIQYYNGEERAKGNILERFSAQQFPDLHSELNLSSLELGDSALYFCASSVGPGSYEQYFGPGTRLTVT.

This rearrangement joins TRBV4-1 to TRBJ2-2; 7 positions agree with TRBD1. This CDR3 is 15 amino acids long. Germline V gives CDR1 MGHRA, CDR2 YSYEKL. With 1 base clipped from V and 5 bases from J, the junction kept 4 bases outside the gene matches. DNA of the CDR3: TGCGCCAGCAGCCAAGGGCTCAGGGGGACCGGGGAGCTGTTTTTT. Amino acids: CASSQGLRGTGELFF.

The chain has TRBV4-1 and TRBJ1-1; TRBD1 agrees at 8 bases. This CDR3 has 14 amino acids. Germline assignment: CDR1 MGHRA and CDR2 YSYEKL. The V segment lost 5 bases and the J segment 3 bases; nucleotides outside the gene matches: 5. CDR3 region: CASSFRTGHTEAFF. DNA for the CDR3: TGCGCCAGCAGCTTCAGGACAGGGCACACTGAAGCTTTCTTT.

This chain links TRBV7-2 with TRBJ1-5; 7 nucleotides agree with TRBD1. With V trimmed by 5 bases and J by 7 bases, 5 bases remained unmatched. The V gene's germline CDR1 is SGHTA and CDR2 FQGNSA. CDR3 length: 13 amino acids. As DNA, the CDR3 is TGTGCCAGCAGCCCTTACAGGGGCCAGCCCCAGCATTTT. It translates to CASSPYRGQPQHF.

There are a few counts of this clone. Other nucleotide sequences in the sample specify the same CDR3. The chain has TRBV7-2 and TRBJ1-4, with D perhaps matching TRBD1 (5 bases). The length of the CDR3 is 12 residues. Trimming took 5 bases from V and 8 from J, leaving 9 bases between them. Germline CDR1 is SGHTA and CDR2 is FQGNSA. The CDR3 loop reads CASSPQGEKLFF. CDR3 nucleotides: TGTGCCAGCAGCCCCCAGGGAGAAAAACTGTTTTTT.

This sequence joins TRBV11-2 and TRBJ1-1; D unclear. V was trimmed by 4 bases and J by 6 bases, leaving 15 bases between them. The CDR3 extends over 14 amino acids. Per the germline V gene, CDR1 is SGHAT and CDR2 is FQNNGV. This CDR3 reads CASSSPRGRSEAFF. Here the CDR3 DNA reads TGTGCCAGCAGCTCCCCGCGAGGGCGGTCTGAAGCTTTCTTT.

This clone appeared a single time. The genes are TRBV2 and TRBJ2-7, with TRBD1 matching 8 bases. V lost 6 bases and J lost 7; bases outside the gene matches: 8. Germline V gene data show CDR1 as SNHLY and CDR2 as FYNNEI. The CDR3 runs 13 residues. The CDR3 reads CASRETGVGEQYF. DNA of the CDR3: TGTGCCAGCAGGGAGACAGGGGTGGGTGAGCAGTACTTC.

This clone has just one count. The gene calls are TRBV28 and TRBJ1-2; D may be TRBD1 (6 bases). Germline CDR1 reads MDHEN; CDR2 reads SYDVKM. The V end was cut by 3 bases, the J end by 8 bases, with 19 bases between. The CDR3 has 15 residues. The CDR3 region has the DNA TGTGCCAGCAGTTTGTCAGGGACACGACATGGGGGCTACACCTTC. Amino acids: CASSLSGTRHGGYTF.

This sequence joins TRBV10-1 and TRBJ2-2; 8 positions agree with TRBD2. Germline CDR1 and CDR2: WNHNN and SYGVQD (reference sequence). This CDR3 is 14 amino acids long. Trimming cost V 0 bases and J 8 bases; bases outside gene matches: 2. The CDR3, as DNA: TGCGCCAGCAGTGAGTCCCGACTAGCGGGGGAGCTGTTTTTT. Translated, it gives CASSESRLAGELFF.